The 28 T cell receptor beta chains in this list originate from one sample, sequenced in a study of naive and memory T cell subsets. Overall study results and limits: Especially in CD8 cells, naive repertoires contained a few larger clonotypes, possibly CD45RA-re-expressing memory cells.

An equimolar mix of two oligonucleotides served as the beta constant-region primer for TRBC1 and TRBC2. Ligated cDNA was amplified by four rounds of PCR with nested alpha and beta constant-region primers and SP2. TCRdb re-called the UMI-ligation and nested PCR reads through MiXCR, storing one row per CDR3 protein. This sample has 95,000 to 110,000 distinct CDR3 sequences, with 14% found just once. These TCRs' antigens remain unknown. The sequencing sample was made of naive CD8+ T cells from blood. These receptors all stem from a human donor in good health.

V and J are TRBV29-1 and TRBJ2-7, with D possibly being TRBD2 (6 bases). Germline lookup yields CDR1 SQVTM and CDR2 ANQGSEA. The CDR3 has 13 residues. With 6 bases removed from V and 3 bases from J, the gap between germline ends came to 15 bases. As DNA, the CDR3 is TGCAGCGTCGAGGGACTGGAGGACTACGAGCAGTACTTC. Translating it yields CSVEGLEDYEQYF.

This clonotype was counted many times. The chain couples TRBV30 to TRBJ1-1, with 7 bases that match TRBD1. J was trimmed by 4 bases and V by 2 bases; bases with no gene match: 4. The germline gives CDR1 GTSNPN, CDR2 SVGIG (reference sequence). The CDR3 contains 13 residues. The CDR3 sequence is CAWSQTGSTEAFF. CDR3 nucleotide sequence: TGTGCCTGGAGTCAGACAGGGTCCACTGAAGCTTTCTTT.

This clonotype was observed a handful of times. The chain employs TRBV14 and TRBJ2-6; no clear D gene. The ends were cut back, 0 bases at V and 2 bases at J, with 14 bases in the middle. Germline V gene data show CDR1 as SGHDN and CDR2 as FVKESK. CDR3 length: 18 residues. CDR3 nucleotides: TGTGCCAGCAGCCAAGATCAGTCCCGACCGGCTGGGGCCAACGTCCTGACTTTC. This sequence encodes CASSQDQSRPAGANVLTF.

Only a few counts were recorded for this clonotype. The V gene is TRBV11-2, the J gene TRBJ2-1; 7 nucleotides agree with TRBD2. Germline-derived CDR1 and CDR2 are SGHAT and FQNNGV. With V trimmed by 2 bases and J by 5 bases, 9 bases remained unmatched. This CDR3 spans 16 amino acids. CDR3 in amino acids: CASSLTTVRGDNEQFF. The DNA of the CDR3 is TGTGCCAGCAGCTTAACCACGGTCCGGGGGGACAATGAGCAGTTCTTC.

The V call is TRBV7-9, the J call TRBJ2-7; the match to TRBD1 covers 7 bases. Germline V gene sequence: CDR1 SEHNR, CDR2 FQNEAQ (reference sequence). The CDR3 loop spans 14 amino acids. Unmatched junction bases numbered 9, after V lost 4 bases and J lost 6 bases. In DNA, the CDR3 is TGTGCCAGCAGCTCCGACAGGGCATCTGGCGAGCAGTACTTC. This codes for CASSSDRASGEQYF. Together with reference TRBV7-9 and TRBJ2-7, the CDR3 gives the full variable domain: DTGVSQNPRHKITKRGQNVTFRCDPISEHNRLYWYRQTLGQGPEFLTYFQNEAQLEKSRLLSDRFSAERPKGSFSTLEIQRTEQGDSAMYLCASSSDRASGEQYFGPGTRLTVT.

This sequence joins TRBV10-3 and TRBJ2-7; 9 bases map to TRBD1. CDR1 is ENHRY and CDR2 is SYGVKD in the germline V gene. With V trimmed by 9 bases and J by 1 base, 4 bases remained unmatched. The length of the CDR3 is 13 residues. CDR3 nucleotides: TGTGCCATAGGGACAGGGCAATCCTACGAGCAGTACTTC. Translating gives CAIGTGQSYEQYF.

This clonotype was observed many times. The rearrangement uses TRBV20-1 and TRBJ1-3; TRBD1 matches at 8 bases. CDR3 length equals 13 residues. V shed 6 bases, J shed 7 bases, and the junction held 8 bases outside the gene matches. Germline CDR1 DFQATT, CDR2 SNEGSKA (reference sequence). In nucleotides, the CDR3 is TGCAGTGCAAAGGACAGGGTCCAGAACACCATATATTTT. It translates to CSAKDRVQNTIYF.

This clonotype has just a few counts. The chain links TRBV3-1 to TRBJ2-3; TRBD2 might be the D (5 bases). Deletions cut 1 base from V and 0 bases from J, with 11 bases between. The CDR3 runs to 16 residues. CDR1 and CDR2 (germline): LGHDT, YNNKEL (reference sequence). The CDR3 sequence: CASSQVDEGSTDTQYF. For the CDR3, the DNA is TGTGCCAGCAGCCAAGTTGACGAGGGAAGCACAGATACGCAGTATTTT.

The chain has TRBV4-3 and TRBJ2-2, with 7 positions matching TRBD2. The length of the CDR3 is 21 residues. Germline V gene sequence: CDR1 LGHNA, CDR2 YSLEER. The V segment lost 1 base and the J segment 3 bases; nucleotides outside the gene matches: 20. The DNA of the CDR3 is TGCGCCAGCAGCCAAGGCCTTGGGGGAGCGCGGGAGAGGACCTACACCGGGGAGCTGTTTTTT. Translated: CASSQGLGGARERTYTGELFF.

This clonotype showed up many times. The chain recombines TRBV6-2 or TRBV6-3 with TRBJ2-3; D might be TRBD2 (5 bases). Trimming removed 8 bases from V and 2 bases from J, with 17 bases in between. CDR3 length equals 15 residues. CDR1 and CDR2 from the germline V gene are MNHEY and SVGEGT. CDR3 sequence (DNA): TGTGCCAGCCACAACTTCGAGGGCGTCACAGATACGCAGTATTTT. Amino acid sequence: CASHNFEGVTDTQYF.

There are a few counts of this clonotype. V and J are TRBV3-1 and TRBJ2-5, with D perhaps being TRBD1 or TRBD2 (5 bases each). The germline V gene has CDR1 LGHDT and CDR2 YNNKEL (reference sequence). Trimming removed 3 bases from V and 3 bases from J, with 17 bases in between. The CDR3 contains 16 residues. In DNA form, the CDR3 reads TGTGCCAGCAGCCATAAAAGGACCGGGACGGAAGAGACCCAGTACTTC. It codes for CASSHKRTGTEETQYF.

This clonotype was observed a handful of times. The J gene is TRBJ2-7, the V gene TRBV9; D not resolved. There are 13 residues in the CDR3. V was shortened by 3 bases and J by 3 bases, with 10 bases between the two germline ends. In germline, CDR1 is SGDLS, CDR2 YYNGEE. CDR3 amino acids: CASSAAPNYEQYF. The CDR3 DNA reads TGTGCCAGCAGCGCGGCCCCTAACTACGAGCAGTACTTC.

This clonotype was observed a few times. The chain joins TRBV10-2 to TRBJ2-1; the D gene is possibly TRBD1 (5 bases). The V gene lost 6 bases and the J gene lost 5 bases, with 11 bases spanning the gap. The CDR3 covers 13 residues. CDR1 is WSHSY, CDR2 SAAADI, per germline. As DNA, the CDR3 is TGCGCCAGCAGGGGGCTAGATAACAATGAGCAGTTCTTC. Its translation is CASRGLDNNEQFF.

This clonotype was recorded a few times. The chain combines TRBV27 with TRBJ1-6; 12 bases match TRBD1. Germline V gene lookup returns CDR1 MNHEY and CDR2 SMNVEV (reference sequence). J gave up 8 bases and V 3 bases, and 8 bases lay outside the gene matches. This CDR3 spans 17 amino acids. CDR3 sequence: CASSFPGQGAGDSPLHF. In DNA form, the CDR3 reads TGTGCCAGCAGTTTCCCGGGACAGGGGGCCGGGGATTCACCCCTCCACTTT.

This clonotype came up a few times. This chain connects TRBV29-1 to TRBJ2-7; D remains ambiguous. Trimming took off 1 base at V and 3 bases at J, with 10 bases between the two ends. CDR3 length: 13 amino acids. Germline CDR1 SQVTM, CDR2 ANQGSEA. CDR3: CSVEVAGNYEQYF. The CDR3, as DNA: TGCAGCGTTGAAGTGGCAGGAAACTACGAGCAGTACTTC.

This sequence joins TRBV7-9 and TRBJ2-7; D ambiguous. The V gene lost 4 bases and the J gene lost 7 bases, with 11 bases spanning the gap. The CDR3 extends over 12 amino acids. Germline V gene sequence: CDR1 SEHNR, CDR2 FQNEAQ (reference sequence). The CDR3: CASSSKSGEQYF. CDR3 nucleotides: TGTGCCAGCAGCTCTAAATCTGGGGAGCAGTACTTC.

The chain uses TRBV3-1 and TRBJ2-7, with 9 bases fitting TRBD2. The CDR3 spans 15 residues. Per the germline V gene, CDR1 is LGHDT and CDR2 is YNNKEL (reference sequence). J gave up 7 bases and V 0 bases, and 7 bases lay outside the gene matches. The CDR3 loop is CASSQETAGGLEQYF. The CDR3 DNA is TGTGCCAGCAGCCAAGAAACAGCGGGGGGTTTGGAGCAGTACTTC.

CDR3 loop: CASSTTAREPPYEQYF. DNA for the CDR3: TGTGCCAGCAGCACCACGGCGCGGGAGCCTCCCTACGAGCAGTACTTC. The V call is TRBV7-9, the J call TRBJ2-7, with 7 bases fitting TRBD2. This CDR3 is built from 16 residues. Germline assignment: CDR1 SEHNR and CDR2 FQNEAQ (reference sequence). The ends lost 5 bases at V and 2 bases at J; junction bases unmatched: 12.

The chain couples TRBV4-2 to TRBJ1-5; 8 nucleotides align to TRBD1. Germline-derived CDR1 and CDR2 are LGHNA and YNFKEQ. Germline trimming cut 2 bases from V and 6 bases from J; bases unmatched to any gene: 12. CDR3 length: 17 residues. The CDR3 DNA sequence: TGTGCCAGCAGCCAAAGATTAGGAGACAGGGGTGCTCAGCCCCAGCATTTT. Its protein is CASSQRLGDRGAQPQHF.

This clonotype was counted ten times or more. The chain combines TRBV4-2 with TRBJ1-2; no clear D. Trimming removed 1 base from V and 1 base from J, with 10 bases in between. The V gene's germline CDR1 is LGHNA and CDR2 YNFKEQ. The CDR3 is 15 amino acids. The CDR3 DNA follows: TGTGCCAGCAGCCAAGCGGACTCCTTTAACTATGGCTACACCTTC. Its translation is CASSQADSFNYGYTF.

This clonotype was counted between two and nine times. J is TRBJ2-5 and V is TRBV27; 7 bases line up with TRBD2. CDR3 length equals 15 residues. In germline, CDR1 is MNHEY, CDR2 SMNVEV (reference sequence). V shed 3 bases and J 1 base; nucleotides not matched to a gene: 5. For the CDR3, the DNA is TGTGCCAGCAGTTTTTTAAGCGGGACCCAAGAGACCCAGTACTTC. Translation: CASSFLSGTQETQYF.

Written as DNA, the CDR3 is TGTGCCAGCAGCTCCGCAGGACCTTACCCCACTGAAGCTTTCTTT. Translation: CASSSAGPYPTEAFF. This rearrangement joins TRBV5-5 to TRBJ1-1; D gene ambiguous. Germline assignment: CDR1 SGHKS and CDR2 YYEKEE (reference sequence). Trimming left V 3 bases short and J 4 bases short, with 16 bases between. CDR3 length: 15 residues.

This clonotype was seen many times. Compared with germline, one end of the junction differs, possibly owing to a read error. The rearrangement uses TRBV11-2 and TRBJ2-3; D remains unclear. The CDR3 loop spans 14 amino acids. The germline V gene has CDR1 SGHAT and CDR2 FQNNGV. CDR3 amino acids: CASSVEDPADTQYF. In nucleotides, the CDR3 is TGTGCCAGCAGCGTAGAGGACCCCGCAGATACGCAGTATTTT.

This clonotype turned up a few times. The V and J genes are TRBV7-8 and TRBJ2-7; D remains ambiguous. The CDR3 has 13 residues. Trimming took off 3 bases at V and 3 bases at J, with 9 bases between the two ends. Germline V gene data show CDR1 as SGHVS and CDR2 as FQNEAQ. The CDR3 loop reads CASSLDGDYEQYF. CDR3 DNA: TGTGCCAGCAGCTTGGACGGTGACTACGAGCAGTACTTC.

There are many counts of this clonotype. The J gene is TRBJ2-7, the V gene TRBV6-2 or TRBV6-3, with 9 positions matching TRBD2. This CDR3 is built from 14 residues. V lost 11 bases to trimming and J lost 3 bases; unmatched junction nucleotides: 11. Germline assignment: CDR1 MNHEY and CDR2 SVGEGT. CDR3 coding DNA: TGTGCCGTGACCGGGACTAGCTATATCTACGAGCAGTACTTC. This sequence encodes CAVTGTSYIYEQYF.

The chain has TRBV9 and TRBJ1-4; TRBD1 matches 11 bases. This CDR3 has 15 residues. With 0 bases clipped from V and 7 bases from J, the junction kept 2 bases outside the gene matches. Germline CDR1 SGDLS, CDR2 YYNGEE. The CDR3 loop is CASSVAGTGGEKLFF. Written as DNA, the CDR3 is TGTGCCAGCAGCGTAGCTGGGACAGGGGGTGAAAAACTGTTTTTT.

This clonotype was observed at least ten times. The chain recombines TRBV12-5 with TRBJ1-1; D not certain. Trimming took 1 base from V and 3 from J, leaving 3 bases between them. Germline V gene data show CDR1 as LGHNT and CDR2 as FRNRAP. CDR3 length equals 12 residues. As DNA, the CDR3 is TGTGCTAGTGGTTTGGAAGACACTGAAGCTTTCTTT. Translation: CASGLEDTEAFF. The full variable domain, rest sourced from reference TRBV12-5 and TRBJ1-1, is DARVTQTPRHKVTEMGQEVTMRCQPILGHNTVFWYRQTMMQGLELLAYFRNRAPLDDSGMPKDRFSAEMPDATLATLKIQPSEPRDSAVYFCASGLEDTEAFFGQGTRLTVV.

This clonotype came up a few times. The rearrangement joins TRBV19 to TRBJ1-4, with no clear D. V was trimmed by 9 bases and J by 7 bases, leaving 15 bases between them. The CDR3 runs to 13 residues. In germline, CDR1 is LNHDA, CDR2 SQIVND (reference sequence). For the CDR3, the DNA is TGTGCCAGCTCTCTCGGACGCAGTGAAAAACTGTTTTTT. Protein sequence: CASSLGRSEKLFF.